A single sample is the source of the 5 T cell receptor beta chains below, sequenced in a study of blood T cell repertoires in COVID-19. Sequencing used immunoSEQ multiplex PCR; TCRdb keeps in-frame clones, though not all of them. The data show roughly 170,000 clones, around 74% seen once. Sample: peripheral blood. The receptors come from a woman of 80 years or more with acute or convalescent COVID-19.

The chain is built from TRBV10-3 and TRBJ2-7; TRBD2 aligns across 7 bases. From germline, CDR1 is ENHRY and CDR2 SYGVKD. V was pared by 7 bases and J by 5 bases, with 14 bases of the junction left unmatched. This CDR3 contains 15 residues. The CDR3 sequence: CAIMEYGGSGHEQYF. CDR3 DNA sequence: TGTGCCATCATGGAGTATGGCGGGAGTGGTCACGAGCAGTACTTC.

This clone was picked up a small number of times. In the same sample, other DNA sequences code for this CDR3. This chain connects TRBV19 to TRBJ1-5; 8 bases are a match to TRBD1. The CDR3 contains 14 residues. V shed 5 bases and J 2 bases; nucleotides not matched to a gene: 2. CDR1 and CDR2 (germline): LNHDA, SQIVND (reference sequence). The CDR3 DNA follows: TGTGCCAGTAGTGGACAGGGCGGCAATCAGCCCCAGCATTTT. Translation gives CASSGQGGNQPQHF.

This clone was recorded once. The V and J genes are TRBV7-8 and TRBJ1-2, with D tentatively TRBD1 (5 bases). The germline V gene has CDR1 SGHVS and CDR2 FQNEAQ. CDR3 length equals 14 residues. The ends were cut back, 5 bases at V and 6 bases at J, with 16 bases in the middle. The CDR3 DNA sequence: TGTGCCAGCAGCAACCTTGACAGAAATGATGGCTACACCTTC. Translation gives CASSNLDRNDGYTF.

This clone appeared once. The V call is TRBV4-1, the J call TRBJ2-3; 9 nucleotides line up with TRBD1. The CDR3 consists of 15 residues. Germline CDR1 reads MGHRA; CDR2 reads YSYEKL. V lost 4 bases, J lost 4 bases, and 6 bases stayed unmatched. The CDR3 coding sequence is TGCGCCAGCAGCCGCCGGACAGGGGAAGCAGATACGCAGTATTTT. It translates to CASSRRTGEADTQYF.

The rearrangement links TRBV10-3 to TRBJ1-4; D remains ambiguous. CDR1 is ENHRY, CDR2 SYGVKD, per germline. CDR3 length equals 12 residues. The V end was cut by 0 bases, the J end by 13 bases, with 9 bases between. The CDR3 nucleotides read TGTGCCATCAGTGAGTCAGGCCGGGGACTGTTTTTT. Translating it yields CAISESGRGLFF.